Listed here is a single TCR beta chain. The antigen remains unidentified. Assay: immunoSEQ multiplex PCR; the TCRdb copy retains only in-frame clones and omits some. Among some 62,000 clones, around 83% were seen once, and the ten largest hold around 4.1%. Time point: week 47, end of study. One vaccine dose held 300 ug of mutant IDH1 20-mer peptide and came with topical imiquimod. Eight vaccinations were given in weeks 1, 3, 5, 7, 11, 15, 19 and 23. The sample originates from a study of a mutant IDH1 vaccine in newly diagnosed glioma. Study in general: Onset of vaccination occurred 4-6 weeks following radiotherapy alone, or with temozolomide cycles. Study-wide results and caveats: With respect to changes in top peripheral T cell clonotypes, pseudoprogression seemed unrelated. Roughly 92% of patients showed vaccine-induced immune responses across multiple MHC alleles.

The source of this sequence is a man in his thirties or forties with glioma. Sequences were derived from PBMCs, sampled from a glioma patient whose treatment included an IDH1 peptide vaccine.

CDR3 bases: TGTGCCAGCAGCCCCCCACAGGGGGCGGGCTATGGCTACACCTTC. Residues: CASSPPQGAGYGYTF. V and J are TRBV11-2 and TRBJ1-2; 9 positions agree with TRBD1. Germline loops: CDR1 SGHAT, CDR2 FQNNGV. J lost 4 bases, V lost 5 bases, and 8 bases had no gene match. The CDR3 is made up of 15 amino acids.